These 4 T cell receptor beta chains share one sample of origin, sequenced in a study of T-cell memory formation after mild COVID-19. One entry per CDR3 protein results from TCRdb running MiXCR on the 5' RACE reads. Among approximately 300,000 distinct CDR3 sequences, roughly 15% were seen once, and the ten largest hold roughly a fifth. Source material: PBMCs or a T cell subset sorted from them (not recorded which). The receptors were gathered from a man younger than 35 who had mild COVID-19 (a few samples of this study predate the infection). Cell type and time point are not known.

This clonotype was recorded a few times. The chain employs TRBV30 and TRBJ2-5, with D unclear. CDR3 length: 12 amino acids. The germline V gene encodes CDR1 GTSNPN and CDR2 SVGIG (reference sequence). Trimming took off 3 bases at V and 4 bases at J, with 9 bases between the two ends. The CDR3 is CAWSSSSETQYF. The CDR3 DNA is TGTGCCTGGAGCTCCTCCTCAGAGACCCAGTACTTC.

This clonotype was seen a few times. The J gene is TRBJ1-1, the V gene TRBV10-2; 7 bases map to TRBD1. The CDR3 runs 15 residues. CDR1 is WSHSY, CDR2 SAAADI, per germline. The J segment lost 0 bases and the V segment lost 3 bases, leaving 4 bases of the junction unmatched. The DNA for the CDR3 is TGCGCCAGCAGTGATCACAGGGGATTGAACACTGAAGCTTTCTTT. Protein product: CASSDHRGLNTEAFF.

This clonotype was seen a few times. The chain combines TRBV4-1 with TRBJ2-5; possibly TRBD2 for D (6 bases). The CDR3 length is 14 residues. V lost 5 bases and J 0 bases, leaving 10 bases between the germline ends. Germline CDR1 and CDR2: MGHRA and YSYEKL. In nucleotides, the CDR3 is TGCGCCAGCAGCAAGGGCGGGGACCAAGAGACCCAGTACTTC. Its translation is CASSKGGDQETQYF.

This clonotype showed up just a few times. The V and J genes are TRBV5-1 and TRBJ2-3; D call uncertain. Trimming pared 0 bases from V and 4 bases from J, leaving 12 bases between. Germline V CDR1 and CDR2: SGHRS, YFSETQ. The CDR3 extends over 15 amino acids. Here the CDR3 reads CASSLEQAPPDTQYF. The CDR3 DNA follows: TGCGCCAGCAGCTTGGAGCAGGCGCCCCCAGATACGCAGTATTTT.